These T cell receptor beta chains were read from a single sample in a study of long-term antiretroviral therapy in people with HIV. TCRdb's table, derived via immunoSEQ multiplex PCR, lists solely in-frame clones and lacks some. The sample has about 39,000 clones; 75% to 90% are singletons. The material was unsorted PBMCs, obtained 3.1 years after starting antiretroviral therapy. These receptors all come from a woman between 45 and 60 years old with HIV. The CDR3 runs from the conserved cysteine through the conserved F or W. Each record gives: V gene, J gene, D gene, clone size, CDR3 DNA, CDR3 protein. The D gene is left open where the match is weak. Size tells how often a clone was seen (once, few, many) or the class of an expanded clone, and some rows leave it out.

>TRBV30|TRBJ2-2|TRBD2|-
TGTGCCTGGACCACTAGCGGGACCGGGGAGCTGTTTTTT
CAWTTSGTGELFF
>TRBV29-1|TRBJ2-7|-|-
TGCAGCGTTGGGACAGTCGAGCAGTACTTC
CSVGTVEQYF
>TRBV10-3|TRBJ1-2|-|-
TGTGCCATCAGTGAGTCGGAACGGGGCTATGGCTACACCTTC
CAISESERGYGYTF
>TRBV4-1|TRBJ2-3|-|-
TGCGCCAGCAGCCAATATACTGACACTAGCACAGATACGCAGTATTTT
CASSQYTDTSTDTQYF
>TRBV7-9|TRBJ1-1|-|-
TGTGCCAGCAGCTTAGAGGGGACGGGGGGTTGGATTACTGAAGCTTTCTTT
CASSLEGTGGWITEAFF
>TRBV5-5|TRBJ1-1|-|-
TGTGCCAGCAGCTTGGGTCGGGGAAACACTGAAGCTTTCTTT
CASSLGRGNTEAFF
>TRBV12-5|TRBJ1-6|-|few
TGTGCTAGTGCAGTCAGTGAGGCGACTCCCCTCCACTTT
CASAVSEATPLHF
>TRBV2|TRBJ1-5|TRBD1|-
TGTGCCAGCAGTGGAACGGGACAGGGGAATCAGCCCCAGCATTTT
CASSGTGQGNQPQHF
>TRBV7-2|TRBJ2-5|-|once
TGTGCCAGCAGCTTAGTATCAGGGGAAGAGACCCAGTACTTC
CASSLVSGEETQYF
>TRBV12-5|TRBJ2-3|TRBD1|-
TGTGCTAGTGGTTTGGGACAGGGGAGAGATACGCAGTATTTT
CASGLGQGRDTQYF
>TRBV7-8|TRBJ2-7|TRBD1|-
TGTGCCAGCAGCTCGAAGATCCGGGACAGGGGTAGTTACGAGCAGTACTTC
CASSSKIRDRGSYEQYF
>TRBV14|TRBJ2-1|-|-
TGTGCCAGCAGCCCCTACAGGGAGAATAGGAATGAGCAGTTCTTC
CASSPYRENRNEQFF
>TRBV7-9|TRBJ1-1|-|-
TGTGCCAGCAGCTTTTCGGAGGGCTGGTTCGCTGAAGCTTTCTTT
CASSFSEGWFAEAFF
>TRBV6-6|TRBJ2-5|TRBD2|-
TGTGCCAGCAGTTACGGGGGGGGAAGCGAGACCCAGTACTTC
CASSYGGGSETQYF
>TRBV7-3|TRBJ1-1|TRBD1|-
TGTGCCAGCAGCTTAAAACCCCCCCCCGGGACAGGGGGCGCAAACACTGAAGCTTTCTTT
CASSLKPPPGTGGANTEAFF
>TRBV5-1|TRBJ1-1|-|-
TGCGCCAGCAGCTTAATAGGAGGGGACACTGAAGCTTTCTTT
CASSLIGGDTEAFF
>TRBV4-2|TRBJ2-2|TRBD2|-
TGTGCCAGCAGCATCCTCCGGGGGGGCTTCACCGGGGAGCTGTTTTTT
CASSILRGGFTGELFF
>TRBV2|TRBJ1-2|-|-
TGTGCCAGCAGTGACAGGGGCTATGGCTACACCTTC
CASSDRGYGYTF
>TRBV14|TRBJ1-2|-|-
TGTGCCAGCAGCCAAGATAGTACAGGCTATGGCTACACCTTC
CASSQDSTGYGYTF
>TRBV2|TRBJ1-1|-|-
TGTGCCAGCAGTGAAGCGCGGGTCGTCACTGAAGCTTTCTTT
CASSEARVVTEAFF
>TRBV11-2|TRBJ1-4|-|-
TGTGCCAGCAGGACAGGTAGAGAAAAACTGTTTTTT
CASRTGREKLFF
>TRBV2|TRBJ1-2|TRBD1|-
TGTGCCAGCAGTGAAGATGAGGGGGCTTGGGGCTACACCTTC
CASSEDEGAWGYTF
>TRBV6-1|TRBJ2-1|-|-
TGTGCCGGCCGGTTCTACAATGAGCAGTTCTTC
CAGRFYNEQFF
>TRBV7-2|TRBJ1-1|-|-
TGTGCCAGCAGCTTAGGGGCGGGGTTTTTAGCGCCTCTGAACACTGAAGCTTTCTTT
CASSLGAGFLAPLNTEAFF
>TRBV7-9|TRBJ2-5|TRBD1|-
TGTGCCAGCAGCGCAACGGGACAGGGGGAAAGAGAGACCCAGTACTTC
CASSATGQGERETQYF
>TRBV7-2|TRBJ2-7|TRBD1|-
TGTGCCAGCAGTCGGGTCGGGACAGAAAAGGACGAGCAGTACTTC
CASSRVGTEKDEQYF
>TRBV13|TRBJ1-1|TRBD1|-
TGTGCCAGTCTCACGACCGGGACAGTCAACACTGAAGCTTTCTTT
CASLTTGTVNTEAFF
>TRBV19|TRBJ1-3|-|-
TGTGCCAGTACGAGGGGCCTACTTTCTGGAAACACCATATATTTT
CASTRGLLSGNTIYF
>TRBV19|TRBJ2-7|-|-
TGTGCCAGTAGTACTTACCCCCGGACTGCCTTAAGCTCCTACGAGCAGTACTTC
CASSTYPRTALSSYEQYF
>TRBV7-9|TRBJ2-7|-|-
TGTGCCAGCAGCGTCCTCTACGAGCAGTACTTC
CASSVLYEQYF
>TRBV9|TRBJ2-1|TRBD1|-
TGTGCCAGCAGTCTTAATACAGGGGGCGTTAACAATGAGCAGTTCTTC
CASSLNTGGVNNEQFF
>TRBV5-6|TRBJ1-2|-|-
TGTGCCAGCAGCTTGGGCCATAACTATGGCTACACCTTC
CASSLGHNYGYTF
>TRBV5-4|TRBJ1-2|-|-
TGTGCCAGCAGCTTGCCGGGTAACTATGGCTACACCTTC
CASSLPGNYGYTF
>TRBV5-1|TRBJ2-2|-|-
TGCGCCAGCAGCTTGTCTGGGGGCCTGAACACCGGGGAGCTGTTTTTT
CASSLSGGLNTGELFF
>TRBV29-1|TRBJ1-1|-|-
TGCAGCGGACAGACAGTAATGGGAGAAGGCACTGAAGCTTTCTTT
CSGQTVMGEGTEAFF
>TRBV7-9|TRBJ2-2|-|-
TGTGCCAGCAGCTTAACCGAAGGGGGCACCGGGGAGCTGTTTTTT
CASSLTEGGTGELFF
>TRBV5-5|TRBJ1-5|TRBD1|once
TGTGCCAGCAGCCAGAACAGGGGGCACCAGCCCCAGCATTTT
CASSQNRGHQPQHF
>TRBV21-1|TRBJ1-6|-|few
TGTGCCAGCAGCCGAACGACCGAAATTAATTCACCCCTCCACTTT
CASSRTTEINSPLHF
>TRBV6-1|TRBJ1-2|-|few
TGTGCCAGCAGTGAATCCGTTTCGAGGGGCTACACCTTC
CASSESVSRGYTF
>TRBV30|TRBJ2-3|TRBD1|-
TGTGCCTGGACAATCAGGGACAGGCGAACAGATACGCAGTATTTT
CAWTIRDRRTDTQYF
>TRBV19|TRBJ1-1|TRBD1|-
TGTGCCAGTAGCAGAGGGACAGGCAGCACTGAAGCTTTCTTT
CASSRGTGSTEAFF
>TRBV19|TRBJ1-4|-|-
TGTGCCAGTAGTTGGACGACCCTTAATGAAAAACTGTTTTTT
CASSWTTLNEKLFF
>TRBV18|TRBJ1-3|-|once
TGTGCCAGCTCACCCGTCAGCGGGTCTGGAAACACCATATATTTT
CASSPVSGSGNTIYF
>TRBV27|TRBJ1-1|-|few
TGTGCCAGCAGATGGGGCAGCACTGAAGCTTTCTTT
CASRWGSTEAFF
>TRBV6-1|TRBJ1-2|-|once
TGTGCCAGCAGTGACGCGTGGGGGTTCTATGGCTACACCTTC
CASSDAWGFYGYTF
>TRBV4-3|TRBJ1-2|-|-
TGCGCCAGCAGCCAAGATGGGCGGCAGCTTGAAAATGGCTACACCTTC
CASSQDGRQLENGYTF
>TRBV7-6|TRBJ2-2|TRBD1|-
TGTGCCAGCAGCAACCGGGACAGGGTGAACACCGGGGAGCTGTTTTTT
CASSNRDRVNTGELFF
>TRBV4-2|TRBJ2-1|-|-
TGTGCCAGCAGCCAAGTTTCAGGGACAACTGAGCAGTTCTTC
CASSQVSGTTEQFF
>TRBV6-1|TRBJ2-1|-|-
TGTGCCAGCAGTGGGGTGAAGGGGGGCCCCTACAATGAGCAGTTCTTC
CASSGVKGGPYNEQFF